The rows below give T cell receptor beta chains drawn from one sample of a study of technical replicates of blood from a handful of donors. Data came from immunoSEQ multiplex PCR; TCRdb stores just in-frame clones and leaves some out. Among almost 70,000 clones listed, roughly nine tenths were seen once. What was sequenced was PBMCs. These receptors originate from a human donor in good health. Some clones in this sample may be carry-over from other donors' samples. Each CDR3 is given with its conserved first and last residue. A D gene is named only where the DNA matches it firmly. For some rows the clone size is stated as once, few or many, or as a class when expanded; others skip it.

j_call: TRBJ2-1
cdr3_length: 15
v_call: TRBV2
clone_size: -
d_call: TRBD1
cdr3_aa: CASRTQGALSGEQFF
cdr3_nt: TGTGCCAGCAGGACACAGGGGGCCTTATCTGGTGAGCAGTTCTTC

j_call: TRBJ1-2
cdr3_length: 13
v_call: TRBV9
clone_size: -
d_call: -
cdr3_aa: CASSRGPNYGYTF
cdr3_nt: TGTGCCAGCAGTCGGGGTCCTAACTATGGCTACACCTTC

j_call: TRBJ2-6
cdr3_length: 15
v_call: TRBV6-1
clone_size: -
d_call: TRBD2
cdr3_aa: CASTRAGYGANVLTF
cdr3_nt: TGTGCCAGCACCCGAGCGGGGTACGGGGCCAACGTCCTGACTTTC

j_call: TRBJ1-2
cdr3_length: 15
v_call: TRBV18
clone_size: once
d_call: -
cdr3_aa: CASSPRGDANYGYTF
cdr3_nt: TGTGCCAGCTCACCACGCGGGGATGCTAACTATGGCTACACCTTC

j_call: TRBJ2-7
cdr3_length: 14
v_call: TRBV7-9
clone_size: -
d_call: -
cdr3_aa: CASSLGVFPDEQYF
cdr3_nt: TGTGCCAGCAGCTTGGGAGTATTCCCCGACGAGCAGTACTTC

j_call: TRBJ2-3
cdr3_length: 14
v_call: TRBV30
clone_size: -
d_call: TRBD2
cdr3_aa: CAWSVSLAGDTQYF
cdr3_nt: TGTGCCTGGAGTGTGAGTCTAGCGGGAGATACGCAGTATTTT

j_call: TRBJ2-6
cdr3_length: 14
v_call: TRBV30
clone_size: -
d_call: -
cdr3_aa: CAWSRTAGANVLTF
cdr3_nt: TGTGCCTGGAGTCGGACAGCTGGGGCCAACGTCCTGACTTTC

j_call: TRBJ2-5
cdr3_length: 16
v_call: TRBV4-3
clone_size: -
d_call: -
cdr3_aa: CASSQDVNRVEETQYF
cdr3_nt: TGCGCCAGCAGCCAAGATGTAAACAGGGTTGAGGAGACCCAGTACTTC

j_call: TRBJ2-7
cdr3_length: 13
v_call: TRBV6-5
clone_size: -
d_call: -
cdr3_aa: CASSQGPVYEQYF
cdr3_nt: TGTGCCAGCAGCCAGGGCCCGGTTTACGAGCAGTACTTC

j_call: TRBJ1-4
cdr3_length: 14
v_call: TRBV6-5
clone_size: -
d_call: TRBD1
cdr3_aa: CASSPTGALEKLFF
cdr3_nt: TGTGCCAGCAGTCCGACAGGGGCTCTTGAAAAACTGTTTTTT

j_call: TRBJ2-7
cdr3_length: 14
v_call: TRBV5-6
clone_size: -
d_call: TRBD1
cdr3_aa: CASSRDRVGYEQYF
cdr3_nt: TGTGCCAGCAGCAGAGACAGGGTGGGCTACGAGCAGTACTTC

j_call: TRBJ2-1
cdr3_length: 14
v_call: TRBV25-1
clone_size: -
d_call: TRBD1
cdr3_aa: CASSGYRGPDEQFF
cdr3_nt: TGTGCCAGCAGTGGGTACAGGGGGCCCGATGAGCAGTTCTTC

j_call: TRBJ2-5
cdr3_length: 15
v_call: TRBV7-6
clone_size: few
d_call: -
cdr3_aa: CASSSTGRGGETQYF
cdr3_nt: TGTGCCAGCAGCTCTACTGGGAGAGGGGGAGAGACCCAGTACTTC

j_call: TRBJ2-7
cdr3_length: 14
v_call: TRBV5-6
clone_size: -
d_call: TRBD2
cdr3_aa: CASSLAGGAHEQYF
cdr3_nt: TGTGCCAGCAGCTTGGCCGGGGGGGCCCACGAGCAGTACTTC

j_call: TRBJ1-1
cdr3_length: 14
v_call: TRBV6-6
clone_size: few
d_call: -
cdr3_aa: CASQSGLMNTEAFF
cdr3_nt: TGTGCCAGCCAAAGCGGGCTAATGAACACTGAAGCTTTCTTT

j_call: TRBJ2-7
cdr3_length: 14
v_call: TRBV4-1
clone_size: -
d_call: -
cdr3_aa: CASSPIGGNYEQYF
cdr3_nt: TGCGCCAGCAGCCCCATAGGAGGAAACTACGAGCAGTACTTC

j_call: TRBJ2-3
cdr3_length: 15
v_call: TRBV4-3
clone_size: -
d_call: -
cdr3_aa: CASSQALFLTDTQYF
cdr3_nt: TGCGCCAGCAGCCAAGCCCTGTTCCTCACAGATACGCAGTATTTT

j_call: TRBJ2-7
cdr3_length: 17
v_call: TRBV9
clone_size: once
d_call: TRBD1
cdr3_aa: CASSVGLQGGLSYEQYF
cdr3_nt: TGTGCCAGCAGCGTCGGGCTACAGGGGGGCCTATCCTACGAGCAGTACTTC

j_call: TRBJ2-1
cdr3_length: 15
v_call: TRBV6-1
clone_size: -
d_call: TRBD2
cdr3_aa: CASNQLAPSYNEQFF
cdr3_nt: TGTGCCAGCAACCAACTAGCGCCTTCCTACAATGAGCAGTTCTTC

j_call: TRBJ2-1
cdr3_length: 15
v_call: TRBV5-6
clone_size: -
d_call: TRBD2
cdr3_aa: CASSLLTSGYNEQFF
cdr3_nt: TGTGCCAGCAGCTTGTTGACTAGCGGGTACAATGAGCAGTTCTTC

j_call: TRBJ2-7
cdr3_length: 14
v_call: TRBV4-2
clone_size: once
d_call: -
cdr3_aa: CASSQAGLSYEQYF
cdr3_nt: TGTGCCAGCAGCCAAGCGGGACTGTCCTACGAGCAGTACTTC

j_call: TRBJ2-3
cdr3_length: 14
v_call: TRBV10-3
clone_size: once
d_call: -
cdr3_aa: CAISDAGFTDTQYF
cdr3_nt: TGTGCCATCAGTGACGCGGGATTCACAGATACGCAGTATTTT

j_call: TRBJ2-7
cdr3_length: 15
v_call: TRBV4-1
clone_size: -
d_call: -
cdr3_aa: CASSQARMTTYEQYF
cdr3_nt: TGCGCCAGCAGCCAAGCCAGGATGACAACCTACGAGCAGTACTTC

j_call: TRBJ2-7
cdr3_length: 16
v_call: TRBV30
clone_size: -
d_call: -
cdr3_aa: CAWSVGQWRGSYEQYF
cdr3_nt: TGTGCCTGGAGTGTAGGGCAGTGGCGGGGATCCTACGAGCAGTACTTC

j_call: TRBJ1-2
cdr3_length: 13
v_call: TRBV5-1
clone_size: once
d_call: -
cdr3_aa: CASSAREYYGYTF
cdr3_nt: TGCGCCAGCAGCGCCAGGGAATACTATGGCTACACCTTC

j_call: TRBJ2-2
cdr3_length: 15
v_call: TRBV9
clone_size: -
d_call: TRBD2
cdr3_aa: CASSSLAGITGELFF
cdr3_nt: TGTGCCAGCAGCTCGCTAGCGGGAATCACCGGGGAGCTGTTTTTT

j_call: TRBJ2-1
cdr3_length: 16
v_call: TRBV5-5
clone_size: -
d_call: TRBD1
cdr3_aa: CASSWRTGGRQNEQFF
cdr3_nt: TGTGCCAGCAGCTGGCGGACAGGGGGTAGACAAAATGAGCAGTTCTTC

j_call: TRBJ2-1
cdr3_length: 14
v_call: TRBV7-2
clone_size: -
d_call: TRBD2
cdr3_aa: CASSSSGRRGEQFF
cdr3_nt: TGTGCCAGCAGCTCTAGCGGAAGGCGGGGTGAGCAGTTCTTC

j_call: TRBJ2-7
cdr3_length: 14
v_call: TRBV6-6
clone_size: -
d_call: TRBD1
cdr3_aa: CASSTGTGSYEQYF
cdr3_nt: TGTGCCAGCAGCACCGGGACAGGGTCCTACGAGCAGTACTTC

j_call: TRBJ2-5
cdr3_length: 14
v_call: TRBV29-1
clone_size: -
d_call: TRBD2
cdr3_aa: CSVRLAGHAETQYF
cdr3_nt: TGCAGCGTGAGACTAGCGGGACACGCAGAGACCCAGTACTTC

j_call: TRBJ2-1
cdr3_length: 14
v_call: TRBV30
clone_size: -
d_call: TRBD2
cdr3_aa: CAAGLAGGPNEQFF
cdr3_nt: TGTGCCGCGGGACTAGCGGGAGGGCCCAATGAGCAGTTCTTC

j_call: TRBJ2-5
cdr3_length: 15
v_call: TRBV5-1
clone_size: -
d_call: TRBD2
cdr3_aa: CASSLAASGGETQYF
cdr3_nt: TGCGCCAGCAGCTTGGCGGCTAGCGGGGGAGAGACCCAGTACTTC

j_call: TRBJ2-7
cdr3_length: 13
v_call: TRBV9
clone_size: -
d_call: -
cdr3_aa: CASSVRDTYEQYF
cdr3_nt: TGTGCCAGCAGCGTCCGGGACACCTACGAGCAGTACTTC

j_call: TRBJ1-2
cdr3_length: 17
v_call: TRBV9
clone_size: -
d_call: -
cdr3_aa: CASSAHGSKGANYGYTF
cdr3_nt: TGTGCCAGCAGCGCACACGGATCCAAGGGAGCTAACTATGGCTACACCTTC

j_call: TRBJ2-7
cdr3_length: 15
v_call: TRBV4-2
clone_size: -
d_call: TRBD2
cdr3_aa: CASSQETGTSSEQYF
cdr3_nt: TGTGCCAGCAGCCAAGAGACCGGGACTAGCTCCGAGCAGTACTTC

j_call: TRBJ2-1
cdr3_length: 15
v_call: TRBV5-1
clone_size: -
d_call: TRBD1
cdr3_aa: CASSVGTGSYNEQFF
cdr3_nt: TGCGCCAGCAGCGTGGGGACAGGGTCCTACAATGAGCAGTTCTTC

j_call: TRBJ2-7
cdr3_length: 10
v_call: TRBV20-1
clone_size: once
d_call: -
cdr3_aa: CSATRGEQYF
cdr3_nt: TGCAGTGCTACCCGAGGCGAGCAGTACTTC

j_call: TRBJ2-3
cdr3_length: 15
v_call: TRBV29-1
clone_size: -
d_call: TRBD1
cdr3_aa: CSVEDRVRGTDTQYF
cdr3_nt: TGCAGCGTTGAAGATCGTGTCAGGGGGACAGATACGCAGTATTTT

j_call: TRBJ2-5
cdr3_length: 15
v_call: TRBV5-1
clone_size: -
d_call: TRBD2
cdr3_aa: CATRPTSGSGETQYF
cdr3_nt: TGCGCCACCCGGCCGACTAGCGGGAGCGGAGAGACCCAGTACTTC

j_call: TRBJ2-1
cdr3_length: 16
v_call: TRBV30
clone_size: -
d_call: TRBD2
cdr3_aa: CAWSALLAGVGNEQFF
cdr3_nt: TGTGCCTGGAGTGCCCTGTTAGCGGGAGTGGGGAATGAGCAGTTCTTC

j_call: TRBJ2-1
cdr3_length: 16
v_call: TRBV5-1
clone_size: -
d_call: TRBD2
cdr3_aa: CASSRAGTSGSLEQFF
cdr3_nt: TGCGCCAGCAGCCGGGCGGGGACTAGCGGGTCACTTGAGCAGTTCTTC

j_call: TRBJ1-6
cdr3_length: 15
v_call: TRBV15
clone_size: -
d_call: TRBD1
cdr3_aa: CATSRDLTGGSPLHF
cdr3_nt: TGTGCCACCAGCAGAGATCTGACAGGGGGTTCACCCCTCCACTTT

j_call: TRBJ2-5
cdr3_length: 13
v_call: TRBV5-1
clone_size: once
d_call: -
cdr3_aa: CASSLLVQETQYF
cdr3_nt: TGCGCCAGCAGCCTACTAGTACAAGAGACCCAGTACTTC

j_call: TRBJ1-1
cdr3_length: 14
v_call: TRBV19
clone_size: -
d_call: -
cdr3_aa: CASSIGGQNTEAFF
cdr3_nt: TGTGCCAGTAGTATAGGAGGGCAGAACACTGAAGCTTTCTTT

j_call: TRBJ2-6
cdr3_length: 15
v_call: TRBV6-5
clone_size: -
d_call: TRBD2
cdr3_aa: CASSSASGAVNVLTF
cdr3_nt: TGTGCCAGCAGTTCCGCCAGCGGGGCGGTCAACGTCCTGACTTTC

j_call: TRBJ2-5
cdr3_length: 18
v_call: TRBV7-9
clone_size: -
d_call: TRBD2
cdr3_aa: CASSLDRSSGTLGETQYF
cdr3_nt: TGTGCCAGCAGCTTAGATCGGTCTAGCGGCACCCTTGGAGAGACCCAGTACTTC

j_call: TRBJ1-1
cdr3_length: 14
v_call: TRBV7-9
clone_size: -
d_call: -
cdr3_aa: CASSLEGQNTEAFF
cdr3_nt: TGTGCCAGCAGCTTAGAGGGACAGAACACTGAAGCTTTCTTT

j_call: TRBJ1-6
cdr3_length: 18
v_call: TRBV11-2
clone_size: -
d_call: -
cdr3_aa: CASSPKDTGSSYNSPLHF
cdr3_nt: TGTGCCAGCAGCCCAAAGGATACAGGGAGCTCCTATAATTCACCCCTCCACTTT

j_call: TRBJ2-7
cdr3_length: 17
v_call: TRBV19
clone_size: -
d_call: TRBD2
cdr3_aa: CASSRTSGRASFYEQYF
cdr3_nt: TGTGCCAGTTCACGGACTAGCGGGAGGGCGAGTTTCTACGAGCAGTACTTC

j_call: TRBJ2-7
cdr3_length: 13
v_call: TRBV13
clone_size: -
d_call: -
cdr3_aa: CASSAGNAYEQYF
cdr3_nt: TGTGCCAGCAGCGCCGGGAACGCCTACGAGCAGTACTTC

j_call: TRBJ2-7
cdr3_length: 13
v_call: TRBV6-6
clone_size: few
d_call: TRBD1
cdr3_aa: CASRGTGGDEQYF
cdr3_nt: TGTGCCAGCAGGGGGACAGGGGGCGACGAGCAGTACTTC

j_call: TRBJ2-5
cdr3_length: 15
v_call: TRBV6-5
clone_size: -
d_call: -
cdr3_aa: CASSYASAFQETQYF
cdr3_nt: TGTGCCAGCAGTTACGCCAGTGCCTTCCAAGAGACCCAGTACTTC

j_call: TRBJ1-1
cdr3_length: 11
v_call: TRBV6-4
clone_size: -
d_call: -
cdr3_aa: CASIKPSEAFF
cdr3_nt: TGTGCCAGCATTAAACCGAGTGAAGCTTTCTTT

j_call: TRBJ2-2
cdr3_length: 16
v_call: TRBV5-1
clone_size: -
d_call: -
cdr3_aa: CASSSEAGLNTGELFF
cdr3_nt: TGCGCCAGCAGCTCGGAAGCAGGATTGAACACCGGGGAGCTGTTTTTT

j_call: TRBJ1-6
cdr3_length: 16
v_call: TRBV5-6
clone_size: -
d_call: TRBD1
cdr3_aa: CASSLLGQGYNSPLHF
cdr3_nt: TGTGCCAGCAGCTTGCTGGGACAGGGTTACAATTCACCCCTCCACTTT

j_call: TRBJ2-4
cdr3_length: 14
v_call: TRBV9
clone_size: -
d_call: TRBD2
cdr3_aa: CASSPESGSYIQYF
cdr3_nt: TGTGCCAGCAGCCCGGAGAGCGGGAGTTACATTCAGTACTTC

j_call: TRBJ2-5
cdr3_length: 14
v_call: TRBV5-5
clone_size: -
d_call: -
cdr3_aa: CASSLEGGAKTQYF
cdr3_nt: TGTGCCAGCAGCTTGGAAGGGGGAGCAAAGACCCAGTACTTC